One sample yielded the 27 T cell receptor beta chains listed below, sequenced in a study of CD8+CD57+ T cells in acquired aplastic anemia. CDR3 and TCR beta VDJ profiling relied on a genomic DNA template. In TCRdb, the reads were re-called with MiXCR into one record per CDR3 protein. The sample consists of 400,000 to 450,000 distinct CDR3 sequences, 65% to 80% of them appearing once. Sequencing was carried out using sorted CD4+, CD8+, or CD8+CD57+ T cells (not recorded which) from PBMCs. Receptors were obtained from a human donor in good health, serving as a control.

The rearrangement joins TRBV19 to TRBJ1-2; the D is unclear. V was shortened by 5 bases and J by 4 bases, with 14 bases between the two germline ends. The CDR3 length is 14 residues. Germline V gene data show CDR1 as LNHDA and CDR2 as SQIVND (reference sequence). This CDR3 reads CASSVVGMSYGYTF. For the CDR3, the DNA is TGTGCCAGTAGTGTTGTGGGAATGAGCTATGGCTACACCTTC.

This clonotype has ten or more counts. The chain employs TRBV2 and TRBJ1-2, with a tentative D call TRBD1 (6 bases). CDR3 size: 13 residues. Germline V gene sequence: CDR1 SNHLY, CDR2 FYNNEI. V dropped 2 bases and J dropped 5 bases, with 9 bases sitting between them. Here the CDR3 reads CASSETGSYGYTF. CDR3 bases: TGTGCCAGCAGTGAAACAGGGTCTTATGGCTACACCTTC.

This clonotype was counted at least ten times. J is TRBJ2-2 and V is TRBV12-3 or TRBV12-4; D gene unclear. This CDR3 has 13 amino acids. Trimming pared 3 bases from V and 4 bases from J, leaving 6 bases between. The CDR3 region has the DNA TGTGCCAGCAGTTTCACCGGCACCGGGGAGCTGTTTTTT. This gives the protein CASSFTGTGELFF.

To note about this clonotype: Since the CDR3 does not end with the conserved phenylalanine or tryptophan, this likely comes from a read error. No DNA is shown, since the ends of the CDR3 on it are uncertain; the CDR3 is the one TCRdb lists. V usage is TRBV7-2 and J usage is TRBJ2-1; TRBD2 was called by the table and not checked on the DNA. From its first to its last residue, the CDR3 has 13 amino acids. Looked up from germline, CDR1 is SGHTA and CDR2 is FQGNSA. Here the CDR3 reads CASSLDGAGNYCY.

J is TRBJ1-2 and V is TRBV5-1; 10 nucleotides align to TRBD1. The germline V gene has CDR1 SGHRS and CDR2 YFSETQ. Trimming at V came to 3 bases and at J to 2 bases, leaving 4 bases not matched to a gene. The CDR3 runs to 15 residues. The CDR3 here is CASSSRTGGNYGYTF. CDR3 in DNA: TGCGCCAGCAGCTCTCGGACAGGGGGGAACTATGGCTACACCTTC. Full variable domain (missing parts from reference TRBV5-1 and TRBJ1-2): KAGVTQTPRYLIKTRGQQVTLSCSPISGHRSVSWYQQTPGQGLQFLFEYFSETQRNKGNFPGRFSGRQFSNSRSEMNVSTLELGDSALYLCASSSRTGGNYGYTFGSGTRLTVV.

The chain has TRBV20-1 and TRBJ2-5, with TRBD2 identical over 11 bases. J gave up 1 base and V 0 bases, and 4 bases lay outside the gene matches. The CDR3 extends over 16 amino acids. Germline CDR1 is DFQATT and CDR2 is SNEGSKA (reference sequence). The CDR3 DNA is TGCAGTGCTAGAGAGGCCCTAGCGGGGGGCCAAGAGACCCAGTACTTC. Its protein is CSAREALAGGQETQYF.

The chain recombines TRBV19 with TRBJ1-5; perhaps TRBD1 as D (6 bases). Germline assignment: CDR1 LNHDA and CDR2 SQIVND (reference sequence). Trimming cost V 6 bases and J 4 bases, with 13 bases left between them. The CDR3 totals 14 residues. CDR3 DNA sequence: TGTGCCAGTAGAGGGAGGGGGGAGAATCAGCCCCAGCATTTT. Its protein product is CASRGRGENQPQHF. Variable domain in full (rest from reference TRBV19 and TRBJ1-5): DGGITQSPKYLFRKEGQNVTLSCEQNLNHDAMYWYRQDPGQGLRLIYYSQIVNDFQKGDIAEGYSVSREKKESFPLTVTSAQKNPTAFYLCASRGRGENQPQHFGDGTRLSIL.

The sample holds many counts of this clonotype. The rearrangement uses TRBV6-5 and TRBJ2-1; D may be TRBD1 (6 bases). Germline CDR1 reads MNHEY; CDR2 reads SVGAGI. This CDR3 has 15 amino acids. V dropped 5 bases and J dropped 8 bases, with 19 bases sitting between them. The CDR3 DNA reads TGTGCCAGCAGTCGGACAGAAACACTCCTCGATGAGCAGTTCTTC. This codes for CASSRTETLLDEQFF.

J is TRBJ1-5 and V is TRBV20-1; D uncertain. The CDR3 covers 11 residues. The germline V gene has CDR1 DFQATT and CDR2 SNEGSKA (reference sequence). Trimming shortened V by 2 bases and J by 11 bases, and 10 bases separated the two germline ends. CDR3 in DNA: TGCAGTGCTAGATCAAGAGGGACCCAGCATTTT. This sequence encodes CSARSRGTQHF.

Note on this clonotype: Since the CDR3 does not end with the conserved phenylalanine or tryptophan, this likely comes from a read error. The DNA is left out, because the CDR3 cannot be placed on it with certainty; the CDR3 is given as TCRdb lists it. The chain links TRBV2 to TRBJ1-2; TRBD1 is the table's D call, not checked against the DNA. Germline-derived CDR1 and CDR2 are SNHLY and FYNNEI. The CDR3 totals 15 residues, both ends included. The CDR3 is CASSQGAKTEAGYTY.

For this clonotype: As the CDR3 is not closed by the conserved phenylalanine or tryptophan, this likely results from a read error. The limits of the CDR3 on the DNA are not certain, so only TCRdb's listed CDR3 is given. This rearrangement joins TRBV7-2 to TRBJ2-7; no DNA check was done on the table's D call, TRBD1. Germline values: CDR1 SGHTA, CDR2 FQGNSA. Inclusive of both ends, the CDR3 amounts to 13 amino acids. CDR3 sequence reads: CASSSEGGGQPQH.

This clonotype was seen ten or more times. This sequence joins TRBV6-6 and TRBJ2-5; 7 nucleotides line up with TRBD2. The CDR3 has 16 amino acids. The trim removed 1 base at V and 7 bases at J, leaving 12 bases unmatched. Germline CDR1 and CDR2: MNHNY and SVGAGI (reference sequence). The CDR3 DNA is TGTGCCAGCAGTTACTTGCGGGGAGGGGAACTGGGGACCCAGTACTTC. It codes for CASSYLRGGELGTQYF.

This clonotype was counted at least ten times. The genes are TRBV12-3 or TRBV12-4 and TRBJ1-5; weak D call: TRBD1 (5 bases). The CDR3 is 12 amino acids. Trimming stripped 5 bases from V and 11 bases from J, with 13 bases between. Here the CDR3 DNA reads TGTGCCAGCAGTGGGGGAGTCAGGTCCCAGCATTTT. This sequence encodes CASSGGVRSQHF.

This chain joins TRBV7-2 and TRBJ1-2, with D perhaps matching TRBD1 (5 bases). V was pared by 5 bases and J by 7 bases, with 23 bases between. The CDR3 length is 16 residues. CDR1 is SGHTA, CDR2 FQGNSA, per germline. CDR3 residues: CASSQEGQGEVSGYTF. The CDR3 nucleotides are TGTGCCAGCAGCCAAGAGGGCCAGGGAGAAGTGTCTGGCTACACCTTC.

The rearrangement joins TRBV7-2 to TRBJ2-5; D is undetermined. The J call is doubtful: the DNA matches TRBJ2-1 better. The V gene's germline CDR1 is SGHTA and CDR2 FQGNSA. The CDR3 runs 15 residues. CDR3 coding DNA: TGTGCCAGCATGACCCGGTATGGCTCCTACTCCGAGCAGTTCTTC. Amino acid sequence: CASMTRYGSYSEQFF.

The genes are TRBV5-1 and TRBJ1-1; D uncertain. This CDR3 region has 13 residues. Deletions cut 2 bases from V and 10 bases from J, with 15 bases between. CDR1 and CDR2 (germline): SGHRS, YFSETQ. The CDR3 protein is CASSLLLRVTAFF. In DNA, the CDR3 is TGCGCCAGCAGCTTATTACTACGGGTTACAGCTTTCTTT.

A note on this clonotype: This CDR3 is missing its conserved last phenylalanine or tryptophan, likely due to a read error. No DNA is shown, since the ends of the CDR3 on it are uncertain; the CDR3 is the one TCRdb lists. This CDR3 is CASTATGDTEAVV. This sequence joins TRBV7-9 and TRBJ1-1. The CDR3 contains 13 residues when both ends are counted. The germline CDR1 and CDR2 sequences are SEHNR and FQNEAQ (reference sequence).

This clonotype was seen a single time. V is TRBV10-3 and J is TRBJ1-1, with D uncertain. The CDR3 sequence is 15 residues long. CDR1 is ENHRY and CDR2 is SYGVKD in the germline V gene. Trimming took off 10 bases at V and 0 bases at J, with 18 bases between the two ends. The CDR3 DNA follows: TGTGCCAGCAGAGAGCACGACAACATGAACACTGAAGCTTTCTTT. It yields the protein CASREHDNMNTEAFF.

Points on this clonotype: The CDR3 does not end in the conserved phenylalanine or tryptophan, so this is likely a read error. The limits of the CDR3 on the DNA are not certain, so only TCRdb's listed CDR3 is given. CDR3 region: CASSLPRGETDTQ. V gene TRBV7-2 combines with J gene TRBJ2-5; no check of the table's D call, TRBD1, against the DNA was made. Germline assignment: CDR1 SGHTA and CDR2 FQGNSA. The CDR3 extends over 13 residues, inclusive of both ends.

In the case of this clonotype: A read error may produce the germline difference seen at one junction end. The rearrangement uses TRBV7-3 and TRBJ1-1, with D uncertain. Germline-derived CDR1 and CDR2 are SGHTA and FQGTGA. This CDR3 has 14 amino acids. The CDR3 nucleotides read TGCGCCAGCAGCTTACACCGGATGAACACTGAAGCTTTCTTT. This sequence encodes CASSLHRMNTEAFF.

In this sample, this clonotype turned up a few times. The chain joins TRBV9 to TRBJ2-3; D ambiguous. CDR1 is SGDLS, CDR2 YYNGEE, per germline. The CDR3 spans 13 residues. Trimming shortened V by 3 bases and J by 1 base, and 6 bases separated the two germline ends. CDR3 nucleotides: TGTGCCAGCAGCGCCTCTGGCACAGATACGCAGTATTTT. The encoded protein is CASSASGTDTQYF. Full variable domain (remainder filled in from reference TRBV9 and TRBJ2-3): DSGVTQTPKHLITATGQRVTLRCSPRSGDLSVYWYQQSLDQGLQFLIQYYNGEERAKGNILERFSAQQFPDLHSELNLSSLELGDSALYFCASSASGTDTQYFGPGTRLTVL.

This clonotype turned up a few times. The chain employs TRBV7-2 and TRBJ2-6; D is undetermined. Germline CDR1 is SGHTA and CDR2 is FQGNSA. V was clipped by 5 bases and J by 3 bases, with 17 bases between them. This CDR3 region has 17 residues. CDR3 nucleotides: TGTGCCAGCAGCACCAGGACGGTGCTGAGTGGGGCCAACGTCCTGACTTTC. It specifies CASSTRTVLSGANVLTF. The full variable domain, with the rest looked up from reference TRBV7-2 and TRBJ2-6, is GAGVSQSPSNKVTEKGKDVELRCDPISGHTALYWYRQSLGQGLEFLIYFQGNSAPDKSGLPSDRFSAERTGGSVSTLTIQRTQQEDSAVYLCASSTRTVLSGANVLTFGAGSRLTVL.

The J gene is TRBJ2-5, the V gene TRBV6-6; 9 bases are shared with TRBD2. CDR3 size: 13 residues. The V gene's germline CDR1 is MNHNY and CDR2 SVGAGI (reference sequence). Unmatched junction bases numbered 7, after V lost 9 bases and J lost 5 bases. The CDR3 loop is CASVMRGGETQYF. For the CDR3, the DNA is TGTGCCAGTGTGATGCGGGGGGGCGAGACCCAGTACTTC.

The chain employs TRBV20-1 and TRBJ1-6; no reliable D call. With 1 base removed from V and 10 bases from J, the gap between germline ends came to 17 bases. Looked up from germline, CDR1 is DFQATT and CDR2 is SNEGSKA (reference sequence). The CDR3 sequence is 15 residues long. For the CDR3, the DNA is TGCAGTGCTAGAGCTTCGGTCCGCGACGGGTCACCCCTCCACTTT. Its translation is CSARASVRDGSPLHF.

The chain employs TRBV9 and TRBJ2-1; D is possibly TRBD2 (5 bases). Germline loops: CDR1 SGDLS, CDR2 YYNGEE. V gave up 3 bases and J gave up 5 bases, with 24 bases separating them. There are 18 residues in the CDR3. The CDR3 sequence: CASSGRVGGLTYDNEQFF. The CDR3 DNA follows: TGTGCCAGCAGCGGAAGGGTTGGAGGCCTGACCTATGACAATGAGCAGTTCTTC.

The V gene is TRBV29-1, the J gene TRBJ1-2, with D unresolved. Trimming shortened V by 4 bases and J by 1 base, and 10 bases separated the two germline ends. Germline CDR1 is SQVTM and CDR2 is ANQGSEA. This CDR3 has 13 residues. The CDR3 DNA is TGCAGCGTTGGGACGGGCAGTAACTATGGCTACACCTTC. Translating it yields CSVGTGSNYGYTF.

The chain uses TRBV12-3 or TRBV12-4 and TRBJ2-5, with D possibly being TRBD1 or TRBD2 (5 bases each). Trimming cost V 10 bases and J 12 bases, with 24 bases left between them. The CDR3 contains 13 residues. The CDR3 sequence: CATAGPLGETEYF. In DNA, the CDR3 is TGTGCCACCGCGGGCCCGCTTGGAGAGACAGAGTACTTC.